This T cell receptor beta chain was sequenced for a study of radiotherapy plus CTLA-4 blockade in lung cancer. Study in general: Objective response rate was over 15%; disease control rate, less than 40%.

With respect to this clone: What it binds is unknown.

The V gene end was trimmed by 8 bases and the J gene end by 5 bases; junction bases not matched to a gene: 9. Germline V gene sequence: CDR1 ENHRY, CDR2 SYGVKD. CDR3 length: 14 residues. Findings of the study overall: Dynamics of early blood T cell clones, together with interferon-beta, were reportedly the best predictors of response. In blood, TCR clones derived from the tumor expanded after radiotherapy plus ipilimumab.

Clones were read by immunoSEQ multiplex PCR, and TCRdb kept only the in-frame ones, dropping some. Seen here are 110,000 or so clones, roughly 74% observed once, and the top ten hold roughly 5.3%. The receptor's source is a human donor with non-small cell lung cancer who had a partial response to radiotherapy plus ipilimumab. This sequence joins TRBV10-3 and TRBJ2-1, with 7 bases aligning to TRBD2. Source: peripheral blood, taken from a patient treated with radiotherapy plus ipilimumab. CDR3 residues: CAIAERLADNEQFF. Here the CDR3 DNA reads TGTGCCATCGCGGAGAGGCTAGCGGACAATGAGCAGTTCTTC.